Listed below are T cell receptor beta chains from one sample, sequenced in a study of cytomegalovirus exposure and HLA in healthy donors. The method was immunoSEQ multiplex PCR; TCRdb's version includes in-frame clones alone and lacks a portion of them. The sample lists 220,000 or so clones, around four fifths occurring once. Sequenced material: PBMCs. The receptors shown here come from a woman aged 25 to 45 in good health and CMV-seropositive. The CDR3 runs from the conserved cysteine through the conserved F or W. A D gene is named only where the DNA matches it firmly. The size field is filled for only some rows; it gives once, few, many or a size class.

CDR3: CASSEAGGGNQPQHF; DNA: TGTGCCAGCAGTGAAGCAGGGGGCGGCAATCAGCCCCAGCATTTT; size: NA; J: TRBJ1-5; V: TRBV6-1; D: TRBD1
CDR3: CASSLEGFWEGGYTF; DNA: TGTGCCAGCAGCTTAGAGGGATTCTGGGAAGGTGGCTACACCTTC; size: NA; J: TRBJ1-2; V: TRBV7-8; D: NA
CDR3: CASSLGNLAGLNEQFF; DNA: TGCGCCAGCAGCTTGGGTAACCTAGCGGGCCTCAATGAGCAGTTCTTC; size: NA; J: TRBJ2-1; V: TRBV5-1; D: TRBD2
CDR3: CASSSGRLGTEQFF; DNA: TGTGCCAGCAGCAGCGGGAGGTTAGGGACAGAGCAGTTCTTC; size: NA; J: TRBJ2-1; V: TRBV7-8; D: TRBD2
CDR3: CASSLQGLITEAFF; DNA: TGTGCCAGCAGCTTACAGGGCCTGATCACTGAAGCTTTCTTT; size: NA; J: TRBJ1-1; V: TRBV5-8; D: NA
CDR3: CASSVTTGNTEAFF; DNA: TGTGCCAGCAGCGTAACGACAGGGAACACTGAAGCTTTCTTT; size: NA; J: TRBJ1-1; V: TRBV11-1; D: NA
CDR3: CSSGQVVDTEAFF; DNA: TGCAGCAGTGGACAGGTTGTGGACACTGAAGCTTTCTTT; size: once; J: TRBJ1-1; V: TRBV29-1; D: TRBD1
CDR3: CASSADRGGYTF; DNA: TGTGCCAGCAGCGCGGACAGGGGTGGCTACACCTTC; size: few; J: TRBJ1-2; V: TRBV9; D: TRBD1
CDR3: CASSASGTSYEQFF; DNA: TGTGCCAGCAGCGCCTCCGGGACTAGTTATGAGCAGTTCTTC; size: NA; J: TRBJ2-1; V: TRBV9; D: TRBD2
CDR3: CAWSKQIEAFF; DNA: TGTGCCTGGAGCAAACAGATTGAAGCTTTCTTT; size: NA; J: TRBJ1-1; V: TRBV30; D: NA
CDR3: CAAGTGTYGYTF; DNA: TGTGCCGCCGGGACAGGGACCTATGGCTACACCTTC; size: few; J: TRBJ1-2; V: TRBV10-3; D: TRBD1
CDR3: CASTEGGYYGYTF; DNA: TGTGCCAGCACCGAGGGCGGATACTATGGCTACACCTTC; size: few; J: TRBJ1-2; V: TRBV6-5; D: NA
CDR3: CASSLTGYGYTF; DNA: TGTGCCAGCAGTTTAACAGGCTATGGCTACACCTTC; size: NA; J: TRBJ1-2; V: TRBV28; D: NA
CDR3: CASSNGGTGDEQYF; DNA: TGTGCCAGTAGTAACGGAGGTACCGGGGACGAGCAGTACTTC; size: few; J: TRBJ2-7; V: TRBV19; D: NA
CDR3: CAISESIGQGIETQYF; DNA: TGTGCCATCAGTGAGTCGATTGGACAGGGGATCGAGACCCAGTACTTC; size: NA; J: TRBJ2-5; V: TRBV10-3; D: TRBD1
CDR3: CATERDEQYF; DNA: TGTGCCACGGAGAGGGACGAGCAGTACTTC; size: many; J: TRBJ2-7; V: TRBV6-1; D: NA
CDR3: CASSLGRMQETQYF; DNA: TGTGCCAGCAGCTTGGGTCGGATGCAAGAGACCCAGTACTTC; size: NA; J: TRBJ2-5; V: TRBV7-8; D: NA
CDR3: CASSFFSGTSGSTDTQYF; DNA: TGTGCCAGCAGTTTTTTCTCGGGGACTAGCGGGAGCACAGATACGCAGTATTTT; size: NA; J: TRBJ2-3; V: TRBV27; D: TRBD2
CDR3: CASSLGSNTEAFF; DNA: TGTGCCAGCAGCTTGGGTTCGAACACTGAAGCTTTCTTT; size: NA; J: TRBJ1-1; V: TRBV7-9; D: NA
CDR3: CASSQAGTGNNEQFF; DNA: TGTGCCAGCAGCCAAGCCGGGACTGGCAACAATGAGCAGTTCTTC; size: NA; J: TRBJ2-1; V: TRBV4-2; D: NA
CDR3: CASSARDRQNTEAFF; DNA: TGTGCCAGCAGCGCCCGGGACAGGCAAAACACTGAAGCTTTCTTT; size: once; J: TRBJ1-1; V: TRBV9; D: TRBD1
CDR3: CASLGNTGETQYF; DNA: TGTGCCAGTCTCGGAAACACGGGAGAGACCCAGTACTTC; size: NA; J: TRBJ2-5; V: TRBV6-5; D: NA
CDR3: CASSDSGLAGGRGTGELFF; DNA: TGTGCCAGCAGTGACTCGGGACTAGCGGGAGGCCGAGGCACCGGGGAGCTGTTTTTT; size: NA; J: TRBJ2-2; V: TRBV2; D: TRBD2
CDR3: CASSLRWNTEAFF; DNA: TGTGCCAGCAGCTTAAGGTGGAACACTGAAGCTTTCTTT; size: once; J: TRBJ1-1; V: TRBV7-9; D: NA
CDR3: CASSLAGISGALAFF; DNA: TGCGCCAGCAGCTTGGCCGGTATTTCTGGGGCTCTAGCTTTCTTT; size: NA; J: TRBJ1-1; V: TRBV5-1; D: NA
CDR3: CRYTGELFF; DNA: TGCAGGTACACCGGGGAGCTGTTTTTT; size: once; J: TRBJ2-2; V: TRBV20-1; D: NA
CDR3: CASKERTPLNEQFF; DNA: TGCGCCAGCAAGGAGCGGACTCCCCTCAATGAGCAGTTCTTC; size: once; J: TRBJ2-1; V: TRBV5-1; D: NA
CDR3: CASSSTGGLPNTEAFF; DNA: TGTGCCAGCAGTTCGACAGGGGGCCTGCCGAACACTGAAGCTTTCTTT; size: NA; J: TRBJ1-1; V: TRBV6-5; D: TRBD1
CDR3: CASSPNSENTEAFF; DNA: TGTGCCAGCAGTCCGAACTCTGAGAACACTGAAGCTTTCTTT; size: once; J: TRBJ1-1; V: TRBV27; D: NA
CDR3: CASSFLENTEAFF; DNA: NA; size: NA; J: TRBJ1-1; V: TRBV27; D: NA
CDR3: CASSPDSTYEQYF; DNA: TGTGCCAGCAGCCCGGACAGTACCTACGAGCAGTACTTC; size: once; J: TRBJ2-7; V: TRBV9; D: NA
CDR3: CASSTRPHYSYEQYF; DNA: TGTGCCAGCAGCACTCGACCGCACTATTCCTACGAGCAGTACTTC; size: NA; J: TRBJ2-7; V: TRBV7-6; D: NA
CDR3: CASSLYPGFEQYF; DNA: TGTGCCAGCAGTTTATATCCAGGGTTCGAGCAGTACTTC; size: NA; J: TRBJ2-7; V: TRBV27; D: NA
CDR3: CASKLAGGDTQYF; DNA: TGTGCCAGCAAACTAGCGGGAGGGGATACGCAGTATTTT; size: NA; J: TRBJ2-3; V: TRBV14; D: TRBD2
CDR3: CASSGLNTEAFF; DNA: TGTGCCAGCAGTGGTCTGAACACTGAAGCTTTCTTT; size: NA; J: TRBJ1-1; V: TRBV9; D: NA
CDR3: CASSEGRDGYTF; DNA: TGTGCCAGCAGTGAAGGCAGGGATGGCTACACCTTC; size: many; J: TRBJ1-2; V: TRBV6-1; D: NA
CDR3: CASSPRGASVETQYF; DNA: TGTGCCAGCAGCCCTCGGGGGGCGTCCGTGGAGACCCAGTACTTC; size: NA; J: TRBJ2-5; V: TRBV7-9; D: NA
CDR3: CASSPLAGLETQYF; DNA: TGTGCCAGCAGTCCCCTAGCGGGATTAGAGACCCAGTACTTC; size: few; J: TRBJ2-5; V: TRBV9; D: TRBD2
CDR3: CASTVAGSTDTQYF; DNA: TGTGCCAGCACGGTCGCAGGGAGCACAGATACGCAGTATTTT; size: NA; J: TRBJ2-3; V: TRBV27; D: NA
CDR3: CASSDLAQQYF; DNA: TGTGCCAGCAGTGACCTTGCGCAGCAGTACTTC; size: NA; J: TRBJ2-5; V: TRBV25-1; D: NA
CDR3: CASTPYRGYEQYF; DNA: TGTGCCAGCACACCGTATCGGGGCTACGAGCAGTACTTC; size: NA; J: TRBJ2-7; V: TRBV27; D: NA
CDR3: CASSQGQNQPQHF; DNA: TGTGCCAGCTCCCAGGGACAGAATCAGCCCCAGCATTTT; size: few; J: TRBJ1-5; V: TRBV18; D: TRBD1
CDR3: CASTLGYEQYF; DNA: TGTGCCAGCACCCTGGGGTACGAGCAGTACTTC; size: few; J: TRBJ2-7; V: TRBV28; D: NA